A single sample gave rise to the 15 T cell receptor beta chains below, sequenced in a study of blood T cell repertoires in COVID-19. Clones were sequenced by immunoSEQ multiplex PCR, and TCRdb holds only the in-frame ones, with some missing. This sample has about 170,000 clones, with 82% found just once. The sample comprised peripheral blood. These receptors came from a woman aged 80 or over with acute or convalescent COVID-19.

A remark on this clone: A junction end diverges from the germline sequence, so it may reflect a read error. The rearrangement links TRBV11-2 to TRBJ2-7; D is unclear. Germline V gives CDR1 SGHAT, CDR2 FQNNGV. The CDR3 spans 11 residues. CDR3 nucleotides: TGTGCCAGCAGATTAGCCCAGGAGCAGTACTTC. Its protein is CASRLAQEQYF. Looking up the rest from reference TRBV11-2 and TRBJ2-7 gives the full variable domain: EAGVAQSPRYKIIEKRQSVAFWCNPISGHATLYWYQQILGQGPKLLIQFQNNGVVDDSQLPKDRFSAERLKGVDSTLKIQPAKLEDSAVYLCASRLAQEQYFGPGTRLTVT.

This sequence joins TRBV7-9 and TRBJ1-2, with 8 bases aligning to TRBD1. J was trimmed by 0 bases and V by 0 bases; bases with no gene match: 3. The V gene's germline CDR1 is SEHNR and CDR2 FQNEAQ (reference sequence). The CDR3 contains 16 residues. DNA of the CDR3: TGTGCCAGCAGCTTAGCGGGACAGGCCTCTAACTATGGCTACACCTTC. Translated: CASSLAGQASNYGYTF.

This sequence joins TRBV6-5 and TRBJ1-1; TRBD1 might be the D (5 bases). This CDR3 spans 15 amino acids. Germline CDR1 MNHEY, CDR2 SVGAGI. Trimming removed 4 bases from V and 2 bases from J, with 14 bases in between. The CDR3 protein is CASSWSNQGNTEAFF. Written as DNA, the CDR3 is TGTGCCAGCAGTTGGTCTAACCAGGGTAACACTGAAGCTTTCTTT.

J is TRBJ2-7 and V is TRBV6-1, with a tentative D call TRBD1 (6 bases). The germline CDR1 and CDR2 sequences are MNHNS and SASEGT. This CDR3 spans 14 amino acids. V shed 2 bases and J shed 2 bases, with 10 bases lying between them. The CDR3 reads CASSEWTVTYEQYF. Here the CDR3 DNA reads TGTGCCAGCAGTGAATGGACAGTCACCTACGAGCAGTACTTC.

This clone was seen just once. This chain links TRBV29-1 with TRBJ2-2, with D possibly matching TRBD1 (6 bases). Trimming left V 5 bases short and J 5 bases short, with 21 bases between. The CDR3 has 16 amino acids. The V gene's germline CDR1 is SQVTM and CDR2 ANQGSEA. As DNA, the CDR3 is TGCAGCGTTCACACGGGCAGGGGAGTAGGAACCGGGGAGCTGTTTTTT. Amino acids: CSVHTGRGVGTGELFF.

CDR3 region: CASSPRSSSYEQYF. The CDR3, as DNA: TGTGCCAGCAGTCCCAGGTCCAGCTCCTACGAGCAGTACTTC. The chain joins TRBV27 to TRBJ2-7; D not certain. Germline V lookup: CDR1 MNHEY, CDR2 SMNVEV (reference sequence). The CDR3 sequence is 14 residues long. Trimming removed 5 bases at V and 0 bases at J, with 11 bases between.

This clone was seen many times. The same CDR3 also results from other DNA sequences found in this sample. The chain couples TRBV7-9 to TRBJ1-2; possible D gene TRBD1, 5 bases. The germline V and J ends were trimmed by 5 bases and 8 bases, with 21 bases remaining between them. Germline V gene data show CDR1 as SEHNR and CDR2 as FQNEAQ (reference sequence). CDR3 size: 15 residues. The CDR3 nucleotides are TGTGCCAGCAGCCCCCGCGGTGGGGGTGGGGGGGGCTACACCTTC. Translated: CASSPRGGGGGGYTF.

The rearrangement links TRBV9 to TRBJ2-1, with TRBD1 matching over 9 bases. The germline V gene has CDR1 SGDLS and CDR2 YYNGEE. The CDR3 loop spans 15 amino acids. The trim removed 3 bases at V and 3 bases at J, leaving 4 bases unmatched. CDR3 DNA: TGTGCCAGCAGCGCCGGGGGACAGGGCTACAATGAGCAGTTCTTC. It is translated as CASSAGGQGYNEQFF.

The rearrangement joins TRBV5-8 to TRBJ1-4; 8 nucleotides agree with TRBD1. Germline loops: CDR1 SGHTS, CDR2 YDEGEE. V dropped 3 bases and J dropped 7; count of bases not matched to a gene: 8. The CDR3 runs to 15 residues. CDR3 loop: CASSSRTGRTEKLFF. CDR3 DNA: TGTGCCAGCAGCTCGCGGACAGGGCGGACTGAAAAACTGTTTTTT.

V usage is TRBV21-1 and J usage is TRBJ1-2; the D call of TRBD1 is as the table states it, not checked on the DNA. TRBV21-1 is noted as a pseudogene. This CDR3 region has 17 residues. CDR3 bases: TGTGCCAGCACCCGCAGGGGACAGGGAAGTTGGCACTATGGCTACACCTTC. It yields the protein CASTRRGQGSWHYGYTF.

The table lists this clone with a count of one. The rearrangement joins TRBV6-5 to TRBJ2-7; maybe TRBD2 (6 bases). Trimming cost V 6 bases and J 0 bases, with 12 bases left between them. This CDR3 is 14 amino acids long. Germline assignment: CDR1 MNHEY and CDR2 SVGAGI. The CDR3 nucleotides are TGTGCCAGCAGGGATAGCGGTTACTCCTACGAGCAGTACTTC. Translation gives CASRDSGYSYEQYF.

The J gene is TRBJ1-2, the V gene TRBV5-1; 8 bases align to TRBD1. Germline CDR1 reads SGHRS; CDR2 reads YFSETQ. The CDR3 totals 13 residues. V shed 0 bases, J shed 6 bases, and the junction held 1 base outside the gene matches. The CDR3 region is CASSLEQGDGYTF. Written as DNA, the CDR3 is TGCGCCAGCAGCTTGGAACAGGGGGATGGCTACACCTTC.

This chain joins TRBV19 and TRBJ1-5; D gene ambiguous. V was pared by 3 bases and J by 1 base, with 10 bases between. This CDR3 is built from 15 residues. The germline gives CDR1 LNHDA, CDR2 SQIVND (reference sequence). CDR3 sequence (DNA): TGTGCCAGTAGTATGTACAGACGGAGCAATCAGCCCCAGCATTTT. Its translation: CASSMYRRSNQPQHF. Full variable domain (rest looked up from reference TRBV19 and TRBJ1-5): DGGITQSPKYLFRKEGQNVTLSCEQNLNHDAMYWYRQDPGQGLRLIYYSQIVNDFQKGDIAEGYSVSREKKESFPLTVTSAQKNPTAFYLCASSMYRRSNQPQHFGDGTRLSIL.

V gene TRBV3-1 (or the pseudogene TRBV3-2) combines with J gene TRBJ2-7, with 8 bases that match TRBD2. The CDR3 covers 14 residues. The ends lost 6 bases at V and 2 bases at J; junction bases unmatched: 6. Germline V gene lookup returns CDR1 LGHDT and CDR2 YNNKEL (reference sequence). CDR3 coding DNA: TGTGCCAGCAGGGGGCGGGAGGAGACCTACGAGCAGTACTTC. Amino acids: CASRGREETYEQYF.

The genes are TRBV19 and TRBJ2-1; 12 positions agree with TRBD2. J gave up 8 bases and V 5 bases, and 10 bases lay outside the gene matches. Germline CDR1 LNHDA, CDR2 SQIVND (reference sequence). This CDR3 is 16 amino acids long. In nucleotides, the CDR3 is TGTGCCAGTAGTGCGACTAGCGGGAGAGGTAACGATGAGCAGTTCTTC. Encoded protein: CASSATSGRGNDEQFF.